The 27 T cell receptor beta chains below were found in one sample sequenced in a study of blood T cell repertoires in COVID-19. The assay was immunoSEQ multiplex PCR, and TCRdb's table has in-frame clones only and misses some. Of about 250,000 clones in the sample, about 68% are singletons; the top ten hold 2.5% to 4%. Sequenced input: peripheral blood. Receptors originate from a woman of 80 years or more with acute or convalescent COVID-19.

The genes are TRBV19 and TRBJ1-6; possible D gene TRBD1, 5 bases. V lost 7 bases and J 7 bases, leaving 20 bases between the germline ends. The germline V gene encodes CDR1 LNHDA and CDR2 SQIVND (reference sequence). This CDR3 spans 16 amino acids. The CDR3 nucleotides read TGTGCCAGTACGAATGAGGGAGGGGCGATAAATTCACCCCTCCACTTT. Protein: CASTNEGGAINSPLHF.

Remarks on this clone: At the DNA level, this CDR3 is encoded by other sequences in the same sample as well. The chain joins TRBV5-6 to TRBJ1-2; the D is unclear. This CDR3 comprises 14 residues. The germline V and J ends were trimmed by 3 bases and 4 bases, with 13 bases remaining between them. Germline values: CDR1 SGHDT, CDR2 YYEEEE. CDR3 region: CASSWAGGSYGYTF. CDR3 coding DNA: TGTGCCAGCAGCTGGGCGGGTGGCTCCTATGGCTACACCTTC.

The chain employs TRBV11-2 and TRBJ2-5; 11 nucleotides line up with TRBD2. This CDR3 region has 16 residues. Trimming cost V 3 bases and J 3 bases; bases outside gene matches: 6. Looked up from germline, CDR1 is SGHAT and CDR2 is FQNNGV. The CDR3 is CASSLLAGGTKETQYF. CDR3 DNA sequence: TGTGCCAGCAGCTTGTTAGCGGGAGGGACGAAAGAGACCCAGTACTTC.

J is TRBJ1-6 and V is TRBV5-4, with a tentative D call TRBD1 (6 bases). Per germline, CDR1 SGHNT and CDR2 YYREEE (reference sequence). Trimming left V 0 bases short and J 5 bases short, with 12 bases between. This CDR3 has 16 residues. The CDR3 coding sequence is TGTGCCAGCAGCTTGGTAGGGGGTCTCAATAATTCACCCCTCCACTTT. Translating gives CASSLVGGLNNSPLHF.

The genes are TRBV2 and TRBJ1-5; D gene ambiguous. Looked up from germline, CDR1 is SNHLY and CDR2 is FYNNEI. The CDR3 runs to 15 residues. The ends were cut back, 2 bases at V and 5 bases at J, with 13 bases in the middle. The DNA of the CDR3 is TGTGCCAGCAGTGAAACTCGATTAACGGATCAGCCCCAGCATTTT. Protein: CASSETRLTDQPQHF.

This chain links TRBV6-1 with TRBJ1-5, with D unresolved. Germline V gene lookup returns CDR1 MNHNS and CDR2 SASEGT. The CDR3 consists of 16 residues. Deletions cut 2 bases from V and 7 bases from J, with 18 bases between. DNA for the CDR3: TGTGCCAGCAGTGAAATAACACTATCCGGAGGCCAGCCCCAGCATTTT. Its translation: CASSEITLSGGQPQHF.

V and J are TRBV11-2 and TRBJ2-7; 9 bases map to TRBD1. Germline loops: CDR1 SGHAT, CDR2 FQNNGV. This CDR3 is built from 13 residues. V was clipped by 6 bases and J by 2 bases; unmatched bases: 2. In DNA, the CDR3 is TGTGCCAGCAGGAGACAGGGGGCCTACGAGCAGTACTTC. It yields the protein CASRRQGAYEQYF. The variable domain in full, completed from reference TRBV11-2 and TRBJ2-7, reads EAGVAQSPRYKIIEKRQSVAFWCNPISGHATLYWYQQILGQGPKLLIQFQNNGVVDDSQLPKDRFSAERLKGVDSTLKIQPAKLEDSAVYLCASRRQGAYEQYFGPGTRLTVT.

The chain combines TRBV13 with TRBJ2-1; 11 nucleotides match TRBD1. This CDR3 comprises 15 residues. With 3 bases clipped from V and 9 bases from J, the junction kept 7 bases outside the gene matches. CDR1 is PRHDT, CDR2 FYEKMQ, per germline (reference sequence). CDR3 DNA sequence: TGTGCCAGCAGCTTCCGGGACAGGGGGGGCGGTGAGCAGTTCTTC. It translates to CASSFRDRGGGEQFF.

The chain carries TRBV18 and TRBJ1-6; tentatively, D is TRBD1 (6 bases). The CDR3 is 15 amino acids. Between the trimmed V and J ends, which lost 6 bases and 9 bases, there was a span of 18 bases. Looked up from germline, CDR1 is KGHSH and CDR2 is LQKENI. As DNA, the CDR3 is TGTGCCAGCTCTCCAAGACAGGATCGAAGTTCACCCCTCCACTTT. This translates into CASSPRQDRSSPLHF.

V usage is TRBV11-2 and J usage is TRBJ2-1; 14 bases map to TRBD2. The CDR3 is 16 amino acids. Germline assignment: CDR1 SGHAT and CDR2 FQNNGV. V was clipped by 3 bases and J by 7 bases; unmatched bases: 5. CDR3 amino acids: CASSFLTSGGANEQFF. As DNA, the CDR3 is TGTGCCAGCAGCTTCTTGACTAGCGGGGGGGCAAATGAGCAGTTCTTC.

The V gene is TRBV30, the J gene TRBJ2-3, with D maybe TRBD2 (6 bases). The V end was cut by 3 bases, the J end by 5 bases, with 15 bases between. Germline V gene data show CDR1 as GTSNPN and CDR2 as SVGIG (reference sequence). This CDR3 is 14 amino acids long. CDR3 in DNA: TGTGCCTGGAGCCGTGGGGGAGGAAGAGATACGCAGTATTTT. This codes for CAWSRGGGRDTQYF.

This clone was detected a few times. The chain employs TRBV7-2 and TRBJ1-2; no clear D gene. The germline gives CDR1 SGHTA, CDR2 FQGNSA. The CDR3 runs to 13 residues. Trimming removed 1 base from V and 8 bases from J, with 11 bases in between. In DNA form, the CDR3 reads TGTGCCAGCAGCTTAGGCTGGGGAGACGGCTACACCTTC. This encodes CASSLGWGDGYTF.

The CDR3 region is CASSLLLAVTPNTDTQYF. The CDR3 coding sequence is TGTGCCAGCAGCTTACTCTTGGCGGTCACCCCGAACACAGATACGCAGTATTTT. The chain has TRBV13 and TRBJ2-3; D unclear. Germline CDR1 is PRHDT and CDR2 is FYEKMQ (reference sequence). V shed 2 bases and J shed 2 bases, with 20 bases lying between them. This CDR3 region has 18 residues. Using reference TRBV13 and TRBJ2-3 for the parts outside the CDR3, the full variable domain is AAGVIQSPRHLIKEKRETATLKCYPIPRHDTVYWYQQGPGQDPQFLISFYEKMQSDKGSIPDRFSAQQFSDYHSELNMSSLELGDSALYFCASSLLLAVTPNTDTQYFGPGTRLTVL.

The chain joins TRBV6-5 to TRBJ2-1; D is possibly TRBD2 (5 bases). Germline loops: CDR1 MNHEY, CDR2 SVGAGI. This CDR3 has 13 residues. Between the trimmed V and J ends, which lost 7 bases and 4 bases, there was a span of 11 bases. CDR3 protein: CASTTGSYNEQFF. CDR3 sequence (DNA): TGTGCCAGCACGACGGGGAGTTACAATGAGCAGTTCTTC.

This clone was seen only a few times. This sample also contains other DNA sequences that code for the same CDR3. The chain couples TRBV20-1 to TRBJ1-1; D remains ambiguous. The V end was cut by 5 bases, the J end by 1 base, with 5 bases between. The germline V gene encodes CDR1 DFQATT and CDR2 SNEGSKA (reference sequence). The CDR3 runs to 11 residues. This CDR3 reads CSAEGNTEAFF. DNA of the CDR3: TGCAGTGCTGAGGGGAACACTGAAGCTTTCTTT.

The rearrangement joins TRBV7-9 to TRBJ2-5; weak D call: TRBD2 (7 bases). V was trimmed by 5 bases and J by 1 base, leaving 14 bases between them. The germline V gene encodes CDR1 SEHNR and CDR2 FQNEAQ (reference sequence). CDR3 size: 15 residues. DNA for the CDR3: TGTGCCAGCAGCCCCGGACGGGGGGCCCAAGAGACCCAGTACTTC. Its protein is CASSPGRGAQETQYF.

This clone came up a few times. The chain joins TRBV28 to TRBJ1-2; maybe TRBD1 (5 bases). Germline CDR1 is MDHEN and CDR2 is SYDVKM. The CDR3 spans 15 residues. With 6 bases removed from V and 0 bases from J, the gap between germline ends came to 14 bases. Here the CDR3 DNA reads TGTGCCAGCAGGTCTACAGGCGACGCTAACTATGGCTACACCTTC. Protein sequence: CASRSTGDANYGYTF.

The V call is TRBV19, the J call TRBJ2-1, with 11 bases aligning to TRBD2. Germline lookup yields CDR1 LNHDA and CDR2 SQIVND (reference sequence). V lost 3 bases and J lost 8; bases outside the gene matches: 6. The CDR3 extends over 15 amino acids. The CDR3 loop is CASSILGLAVYEQFF. The CDR3 DNA sequence: TGTGCCAGTAGTATTTTGGGACTAGCGGTATATGAGCAGTTCTTC.

This clone was counted a few times. The V gene is TRBV6-2 or TRBV6-3, the J gene TRBJ2-6; a possible D gene is TRBD2 (6 bases). Trimming left V 2 bases short and J 2 bases short, with 7 bases between. The length of the CDR3 is 15 residues. The germline gives CDR1 MNHEY, CDR2 SVGEGT. CDR3 residues: CASSYGGTGANVLTF. CDR3 in DNA: TGTGCCAGCAGTTACGGGGGGACTGGGGCCAACGTCCTGACTTTC.

This chain connects TRBV7-2 to TRBJ1-2; 9 bases are a match to TRBD1. Germline assignment: CDR1 SGHTA and CDR2 FQGNSA. This CDR3 spans 15 amino acids. V shed 7 bases, J shed 3 bases, and the junction held 9 bases outside the gene matches. As DNA, the CDR3 is TGTGCCAGCATCCTGGGACAGGGCTTAGACTATGGCTACACCTTC. Its protein product is CASILGQGLDYGYTF. Combining the CDR3 with reference TRBV7-2 and TRBJ1-2 gives the whole variable domain GAGVSQSPSNKVTEKGKDVELRCDPISGHTALYWYRQSLGQGLEFLIYFQGNSAPDKSGLPSDRFSAERTGGSVSTLTIQRTQQEDSAVYLCASILGQGLDYGYTFGSGTRLTVV.

The CDR3, as DNA: TGCGCCAGCAGCTTCGGGACAGGAACGAACACTGAAGCTTTCTTT. This translates into CASSFGTGTNTEAFF. J is TRBJ1-1 and V is TRBV5-1, with 8 bases fitting TRBD1. Trimming removed 2 bases from V and 1 base from J; junction bases left unmatched: 4. From germline, CDR1 is SGHRS and CDR2 YFSETQ. The CDR3 consists of 15 residues.

The chain joins TRBV6-2 or TRBV6-3 to TRBJ1-6, with D tentatively TRBD1 (6 bases). The V gene's germline CDR1 is MNHEY and CDR2 SVGEGT. The CDR3 consists of 15 residues. V lost 4 bases and J lost 7, with 14 bases in between. The CDR3 DNA sequence: TGTGCCAGCAGTTCGTCCGGGACATCCAATTCACCCCTCCACTTT. This sequence encodes CASSSSGTSNSPLHF.

The chain carries TRBV5-1 and TRBJ1-5; TRBD1 is a possible D gene (5 bases). Germline CDR1 is SGHRS and CDR2 is YFSETQ. With 0 bases removed from V and 6 bases from J, the gap between germline ends came to 13 bases. The CDR3 consists of 15 residues. CDR3 amino acids: CASSLDQGMGQPQHF. CDR3 DNA: TGCGCCAGCAGCTTGGACCAGGGTATGGGTCAGCCCCAGCATTTT.

The chain couples TRBV28 to TRBJ2-7; D is uncertain. The CDR3 sequence is 13 residues long. Trimming stripped 2 bases from V and 3 bases from J, with 8 bases between. The germline V gene encodes CDR1 MDHEN and CDR2 SYDVKM. CDR3 in amino acids: CASSLGPYYEQYF. In DNA, the CDR3 is TGTGCCAGCAGTTTAGGGCCCTACTACGAGCAGTACTTC.

The genes are TRBV7-9 and TRBJ1-5; no firm D call. Between the trimmed V and J ends, which lost 1 base and 1 base, there was a span of 8 bases. In germline, CDR1 is SEHNR, CDR2 FQNEAQ (reference sequence). The CDR3 is 15 amino acids. CDR3 sequence: CASSLGYESNQPQHF. For the CDR3, the DNA is TGTGCCAGCAGCTTAGGGTATGAGAGCAATCAGCCCCAGCATTTT.

The gene calls are TRBV5-1 and TRBJ1-2; 9 bases match TRBD1. V trimming: 4 bases; J trimming: 7 bases; junction bases outside the gene matches: 8. CDR1 is SGHRS, CDR2 YFSETQ, per germline. The CDR3 runs 14 residues. The CDR3 region has the DNA TGCGCCAGCAGCCCGGGGACAGGGTCGGCTGGCTACACCTTC. Translated: CASSPGTGSAGYTF.

The gene calls are TRBV3-1 (or the pseudogene TRBV3-2) and TRBJ2-3; 7 bases align to TRBD1. V was clipped by 1 base and J by 1 base; unmatched bases: 5. Looked up from germline, CDR1 is LGHDT and CDR2 is YNNKEL (reference sequence). This CDR3 region has 16 residues. DNA for the CDR3: TGTGCCAGCAGCCAAGGGAGGACAGGCCGCACAGATACGCAGTATTTT. Its translation is CASSQGRTGRTDTQYF.